The clone carrying this T cell receptor (beta chain) was detected many times. The data derive from a study of neurological immune-mediated disorders. The time point denotes: longitudinal time-point 1 (baseline). Volunteers from a blood bank in Maryland, USA, made up the healthy controls. TCRdb passed the 5' RACE reads through MiXCR, listing each CDR3 protein once. The table has approximately 70,000 distinct CDR3 sequences, about 9.4% seen once. J was trimmed by 4 bases and V by 0 bases; bases with no gene match: 4. CDR1 and CDR2 (germline): SGHRS, YFSETQ. The CDR3 spans 15 residues. The clonotype comes from a man aged 30 to 45 in good health. What was sequenced was PBMCs. The V call is TRBV5-1, the J call TRBJ2-1, with 7 nucleotides matching TRBD2. The CDR3 bases are TGCGCCAGCAGCTTGGGATCTAGCGGATACAATGAGCAGTTCTTC. Translated: CASSLGSSGYNEQFF. Together with reference TRBV5-1 and TRBJ2-1, the CDR3 gives the full variable domain: KAGVTQTPRYLIKTRGQQVTLSCSPISGHRSVSWYQQTPGQGLQFLFEYFSETQRNKGNFPGRFSGRQFSNSRSEMNVSTLELGDSALYLCASSLGSSGYNEQFFGPGTRLTVL.